The subject of this entry is one TCR beta chain. This record belongs to a study of blood T cell repertoires in COVID-19. Study-level information: Italy, Spain and the United States were the sources of the convalescent and acute COVID-19 samples. In each case, the material was cDNA or gDNA derived from T cells, B-cell-depleted T cells, or PBMCs.

Original processing methods: Researchers report that nucleated cell counts were estimated from reference gene primer amplification. The method was immunoSEQ multiplex PCR; TCRdb's version includes in-frame clones alone and lacks a portion of them. The V and J calls and clone size were taken over from that table, and D and trimming were inferred from the DNA. In the table there are 70,000 or so clones, about 86% of which are singletons. This CDR3 is 17 amino acids long. The chain employs TRBV21-1 and TRBJ1-4; the table calls TRBD1, which could not be checked here. TRBV21-1 counts as a pseudogene. The sequence was collected from a man in his sixties or seventies with active COVID-19. The sequenced material came from peripheral blood. CDR3 amino acids: CASSKGPHRGRREKLFF. CDR3 sequence (DNA): TGTGCCAGCAGCAAAGGTCCCCACAGGGGCCGTCGAGAAAAACTGTTTTTT.